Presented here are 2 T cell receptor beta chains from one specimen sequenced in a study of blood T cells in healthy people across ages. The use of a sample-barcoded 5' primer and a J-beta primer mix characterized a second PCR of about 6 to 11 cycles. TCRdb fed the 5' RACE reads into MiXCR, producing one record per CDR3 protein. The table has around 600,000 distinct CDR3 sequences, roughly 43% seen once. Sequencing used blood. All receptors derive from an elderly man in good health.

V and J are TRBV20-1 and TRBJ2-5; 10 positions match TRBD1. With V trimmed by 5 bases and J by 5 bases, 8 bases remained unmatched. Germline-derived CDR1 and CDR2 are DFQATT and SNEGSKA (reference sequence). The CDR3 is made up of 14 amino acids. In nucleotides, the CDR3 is TGCAGTGCTTGGACAGGGGGTAGCTTTGAGACCCAGTACTTC. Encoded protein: CSAWTGGSFETQYF.

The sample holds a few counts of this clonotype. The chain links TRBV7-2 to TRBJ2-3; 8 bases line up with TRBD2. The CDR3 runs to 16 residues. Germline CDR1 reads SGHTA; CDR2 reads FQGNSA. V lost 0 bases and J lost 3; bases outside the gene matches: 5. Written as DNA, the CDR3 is TGTGCCAGCAGCTTAGCGCCCGCGGGGGGAACAGATACGCAGTATTTT. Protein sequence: CASSLAPAGGTDTQYF.